This T cell receptor beta chain was sequenced during a study of T cell repertoires in cytomegalovirus infection. Study summary: Used in the study were CMV epitopes, some recently identified and HLA-C-restricted, others well-studied and HLA-B-restricted.

TCRdb reprocessed the reads via MiXCR and lists one record per CDR3 protein. Of more than 20,000 distinct CDR3 sequences in the sample, roughly two fifths were seen once. Broader study findings: Accumulated public TCR beta family frequency recognized individuals carrying CMV together with the relevant HLA.

In the case of this clonotype: Its antigen is unidentified.

Germline V gene sequence: CDR1 SEHNR, CDR2 FQNEAQ (reference sequence). There are 17 residues in the CDR3. V lost 5 bases to trimming and J lost 0 bases, with 17 bases between them. The receptor's source is a human donor in good health (CMV status not recorded). Some clones in this sample may be carry-over from other donors' samples. The chain recombines TRBV7-9 with TRBJ2-1; TRBD2 is a possible D gene (6 bases). The sample in question was CD8+ T cells from cultured PBMCs, obtained from culture after CMV antigen stimulation. This CDR3 reads CASSPPLAASSYNEQFF. In DNA form, the CDR3 reads TGTGCCAGCAGCCCTCCCTTAGCGGCGAGCTCCTACAATGAGCAGTTCTTC.